The rows below give T cell receptor beta chains drawn from one sample of a study of T cells expressing NK-cell markers. TCRdb reprocessed the 5' RACE reads, with one entry per CDR3 protein and no DNA. The listing records roughly 450,000 distinct CDR3 sequences. The material sequenced was blood T cells: a sorted CD56 or NKG2C T cell subset, CD4+ or CD8+ T cells, or bulk PBMC T cells (not recorded which). The receptors originated from a woman in her forties or fifties in good health. Both conserved end residues are part of each CDR3. The order of the fields is V gene, J gene, CDR3 protein.

TRBV6-5	TRBJ1-2	CASSYRVANYGYTF
TRBV6-5	TRBJ2-7	CASSYALGEQYF
TRBV7-9	TRBJ1-1	CASSPRRGIESTEAFF
TRBV20-1	TRBJ1-3	CSAETVGTGNTIYF
TRBV7-2	TRBJ2-3	CASSISRLSSTDTQYF
TRBV27	TRBJ2-1	CASSPRTSGKNEQFF
TRBV28	TRBJ1-1	CATGLNTEAFF
TRBV28	TRBJ2-3	CASCPNSGTDTQYF
TRBV28	TRBJ2-6	CASSHTGSGANVLTF
TRBV28	TRBJ2-7	CASSSGQIHYEQYF
TRBV20-1	TRBJ2-2	CSAPRLAGSRNTGELFF
TRBV27	TRBJ2-3	CASSSKWGLRTDTQYF
TRBV13	TRBJ2-1	CASTTPSGERQFF
TRBV12-3/TRBV12-4	TRBJ2-7	CASSFGTAHSYEQYF
TRBV3-1	TRBJ2-1	CASSQDPGIIYNEQFF
TRBV5-8	TRBJ2-1	CASSLSGGHYYNEQFF
TRBV12-3/TRBV12-4	TRBJ2-3	CASSLVAGDPDTQYF
TRBV3-1	TRBJ1-1	CASSQELSTGHTFF
TRBV10-1	TRBJ2-5	CASSGRDRGETQYF
TRBV28	TRBJ1-6	CASSEGQGINSPLHF
TRBV7-9	TRBJ1-4	CASSSDHSNEKLFF
TRBV3-1	TRBJ2-7	CASSEAPGWTYEQYF
TRBV19	TRBJ2-6	CASSFGQGALGANVLTF
TRBV30	TRBJ1-1	CAWSPGRDGVSTTFF
TRBV6-1	TRBJ2-3	CASSERLAATDTQYF
TRBV20-1	TRBJ2-1	CSAIDGTGGREQFF
TRBV3-1	TRBJ2-1	CASSQDRVYEQFF
TRBV20-1	TRBJ2-5	CSANGLAGRVAEETQYF